Following are 30 T cell receptor beta chains from one sample sequenced in a study of blood T cell repertoires in COVID-19. The protocol was immunoSEQ multiplex PCR, while the TCRdb copy is restricted to in-frame clones and leaves out a portion. This sample has roughly 90,000 clones, with 75% to 90% found just once. Sequenced: peripheral blood. The receptors were sampled from a man older than 75 with acute or convalescent COVID-19.

This rearrangement joins TRBV10-3 to TRBJ2-5, with D maybe TRBD1 (5 bases). The V end was cut by 4 bases, the J end by 7 bases, with 13 bases between. Looked up from germline, CDR1 is ENHRY and CDR2 is SYGVKD. CDR3 size: 13 residues. The CDR3 DNA is TGTGCCATCAGTGTAGACAGTTCGGGGACCCAGTACTTC. The encoded protein is CAISVDSSGTQYF.

The chain joins TRBV6-5 to TRBJ2-2; 8 nucleotides agree with TRBD1. The CDR3 length is 14 residues. Germline assignment: CDR1 MNHEY and CDR2 SVGAGI. V was clipped by 6 bases and J by 1 base; unmatched bases: 1. CDR3 sequence (DNA): TGTGCCAGCAGGGGACAGGTGAACACCGGGGAGCTGTTTTTT. Amino acids: CASRGQVNTGELFF.

V is TRBV10-3 and J is TRBJ2-3; possible D gene TRBD1, 5 bases. Germline values: CDR1 ENHRY, CDR2 SYGVKD. The CDR3 spans 14 residues. V was pared by 5 bases and J by 2 bases, with 11 bases between. CDR3 nucleotides: TGTGCCATCAGTCGCAGGGCGAACACAGATACGCAGTATTTT. Translation: CAISRRANTDTQYF.

The rearrangement joins TRBV19 to TRBJ1-4; TRBD1 matches 7 bases. V gave up 8 bases and J gave up 7 bases; unmatched junction bases: 16. The CDR3 runs to 16 residues. Germline CDR1 and CDR2: LNHDA and SQIVND (reference sequence). This CDR3 reads CASSRRGTAYTEKLFF. The CDR3 bases are TGTGCCAGTTCTCGACGGGGGACAGCTTACACTGAAAAACTGTTTTTT.

This clone was found a few times. The chain employs TRBV19 and TRBJ2-2; 12 bases fit TRBD1. The CDR3 is 16 amino acids. CDR1 and CDR2 from the germline V gene are LNHDA and SQIVND (reference sequence). J lost 6 bases, V lost 4 bases, and 6 bases had no gene match. CDR3 in amino acids: CASSRGTGGAAGELFF. CDR3 DNA: TGTGCCAGTAGTAGGGGGACAGGGGGCGCCGCCGGGGAGCTGTTTTTT. The complete variable domain, with remaining parts taken from reference TRBV19 and TRBJ2-2, reads DGGITQSPKYLFRKEGQNVTLSCEQNLNHDAMYWYRQDPGQGLRLIYYSQIVNDFQKGDIAEGYSVSREKKESFPLTVTSAQKNPTAFYLCASSRGTGGAAGELFFGEGSRLTVL.

This clone was counted a single time. V is TRBV4-3 and J is TRBJ1-5; D is uncertain. The CDR3 totals 16 residues. Germline-derived CDR1 and CDR2 are LGHNA and YSLEER. V lost 1 base and J lost 0, with 10 bases in between. CDR3 amino acids: CASSQGADYSNQPQHF. The CDR3 bases are TGCGCCAGCAGCCAAGGGGCAGATTATAGCAATCAGCCCCAGCATTTT.

The chain joins TRBV27 to TRBJ2-7; D is possibly TRBD2 (5 bases). V lost 4 bases, J lost 3 bases, and 10 bases lay in between. CDR1 is MNHEY and CDR2 is SMNVEV in the germline V gene (reference sequence). This CDR3 is 13 amino acids long. CDR3 DNA: TGTGCCAGCAGTTGGGTGGGGAGCTACGAGCAGTACTTC. This gives the protein CASSWVGSYEQYF.

The chain uses TRBV7-9 and TRBJ1-4; tentatively, D is TRBD1 (5 bases). Per the germline V gene, CDR1 is SEHNR and CDR2 is FQNEAQ (reference sequence). The CDR3 is 14 residues long. V lost 4 bases, J lost 6 bases, and 12 bases lay in between. CDR3 DNA sequence: TGTGCCAGCAGCTCTCAGGGTGGGGATGAAAAACTGTTTTTT. Translated, it gives CASSSQGGDEKLFF.

The V and J genes are TRBV11-1 and TRBJ2-5; 7 nucleotides align to TRBD1. Germline values: CDR1 SGHAT, CDR2 FQDESV (reference sequence). The CDR3 is made up of 14 amino acids. V lost 5 bases to trimming and J lost 4 bases; unmatched junction nucleotides: 7. CDR3 nucleotides: TGTGCCAGCAGCCCGGACAGGCTCCGAGAGACCCAGTACTTC. Translated, it gives CASSPDRLRETQYF. Based on the CDR3 plus reference TRBV11-1 and TRBJ2-5, the full variable domain is EAEVAQSPRYKITEKSQAVAFWCDPISGHATLYWYRQILGQGPELLVQFQDESVVDDSQLPKDRFSAERLKGVDSTLKIQPAELGDSAMYLCASSPDRLRETQYFGPGTRLLVL.

A few counts support this clone. This chain's CDR3 is CATSDANDYGYTF. As DNA, the CDR3 is TGTGCCACCAGTGACGCGAATGACTATGGCTACACCTTC. The rearrangement joins TRBV24-1 to TRBJ1-2; unclear D gene. The length of the CDR3 is 13 residues. V was clipped by 4 bases and J by 3 bases, with 8 bases between them. The germline gives CDR1 KGHDR, CDR2 SFDVKD.

This clone was counted only a few times. The rearrangement links TRBV27 to TRBJ2-2; TRBD2 aligns across 10 bases. The CDR3 is 19 amino acids. The germline gives CDR1 MNHEY, CDR2 SMNVEV (reference sequence). The J segment lost 5 bases and the V segment lost 0 bases, leaving 12 bases of the junction unmatched. This CDR3 is CASSLSRSLAGVGTGELFF. The CDR3 coding sequence is TGTGCCAGCAGTTTATCGAGGTCCCTAGCGGGAGTGGGTACCGGGGAGCTGTTTTTT.

The chain couples TRBV6-1 to TRBJ1-1, with 7 positions matching TRBD1. CDR3 length: 16 amino acids. With V trimmed by 3 bases and J by 3 bases, 10 bases remained unmatched. The V gene's germline CDR1 is MNHNS and CDR2 SASEGT. The CDR3 coding sequence is TGTGCCAGCAGTGATGAGGAGGGGGCGCGCGACACTGAAGCTTTCTTT. Protein: CASSDEEGARDTEAFF.

The rearrangement joins TRBV18 to TRBJ1-4, with TRBD1 matching over 10 bases. Germline V gives CDR1 KGHSH, CDR2 LQKENI. This CDR3 contains 15 residues. J gave up 8 bases and V 3 bases, and 6 bases lay outside the gene matches. The CDR3 bases are TGTGCCAGCTCACCCCGGGACAGGGGATCGGAAAAACTGTTTTTT. Translation: CASSPRDRGSEKLFF.

Comment on this clone: The identical CDR3 is also encoded by other nucleotide sequences in the sample. V and J are TRBV3-1 (or the pseudogene TRBV3-2) and TRBJ2-3; no definite D call. The ends were cut back, 4 bases at V and 1 base at J, with 12 bases in the middle. This CDR3 region has 15 residues. Per germline, CDR1 LGHDT and CDR2 YNNKEL (reference sequence). This chain's CDR3 is CASSPGSSGTDTQYF. DNA for the CDR3: TGTGCCAGCAGCCCAGGTAGTTCTGGCACAGATACGCAGTATTTT.

The chain is built from TRBV6-2 or TRBV6-3 and TRBJ1-2; TRBD1 is a possible D gene (6 bases). Deletions cut 3 bases from V and 8 bases from J, with 10 bases between. Per the germline V gene, CDR1 is MNHEY and CDR2 is SVGEGT. The CDR3 has 12 amino acids. Here the CDR3 reads CASSYAGAGYTF. The CDR3 region has the DNA TGTGCCAGCAGTTATGCGGGGGCCGGCTACACCTTC.

The chain links TRBV9 to TRBJ1-5; 7 bases are shared with TRBD1. After removal of 1 base from V and 0 bases from J, the junction contained 1 base not matched to a gene. Germline assignment: CDR1 SGDLS and CDR2 YYNGEE. The CDR3 is made up of 15 amino acids. DNA for the CDR3: TGTGCCAGCAGCGTAACAGGGGATAGCAATCAGCCCCAGCATTTT. It yields the protein CASSVTGDSNQPQHF. The full variable domain, rest sourced from reference TRBV9 and TRBJ1-5, is DSGVTQTPKHLITATGQRVTLRCSPRSGDLSVYWYQQSLDQGLQFLIQYYNGEERAKGNILERFSAQQFPDLHSELNLSSLELGDSALYFCASSVTGDSNQPQHFGDGTRLSIL.

The gene calls are TRBV30 and TRBJ1-2; no clear D. The CDR3 extends over 11 amino acids. The V end lost 5 bases, the J end lost 7 bases, and 11 bases lay between the germline ends. Germline CDR1 and CDR2: GTSNPN and SVGIG (reference sequence). CDR3 DNA: TGTGCCTGGGCCCCGGGAGCTGGCTACACCTTC. It translates to CAWAPGAGYTF.

The chain links TRBV5-1 to TRBJ1-1; maybe TRBD1 (6 bases). V lost 5 bases, J lost 1 base, and 9 bases lay in between. This CDR3 is 13 amino acids long. In germline, CDR1 is SGHRS, CDR2 YFSETQ. The CDR3, as DNA: TGCGCCAGCAGACCGACAGGGAACACTGAAGCTTTCTTT. It encodes CASRPTGNTEAFF.

The chain couples TRBV15 to TRBJ2-3, with TRBD2 matching 7 bases. Germline V gene lookup returns CDR1 LNHNV and CDR2 YYDKDF (reference sequence). V dropped 2 bases and J dropped 2; count of bases not matched to a gene: 4. The CDR3 has 15 amino acids. The CDR3 region has the DNA TGTGCCACCAGCAGACTCGGGGGGAACACAGATACGCAGTATTTT. Protein product: CATSRLGGNTDTQYF.

This clone was picked up one time. The genes are TRBV9 and TRBJ1-6, with 8 bases that match TRBD1. This CDR3 comprises 16 residues. J gave up 7 bases and V 3 bases, and 9 bases lay outside the gene matches. Germline CDR1 and CDR2: SGDLS and YYNGEE. DNA of the CDR3: TGTGCCAGCAGCGGGGTTCAGGGGGCAGGGAATTCACCCCTCCACTTT. As protein: CASSGVQGAGNSPLHF.

This CDR3 reads CASSQGTGIAGANVLTF. The CDR3 DNA reads as TGTGCCAGCAGCCAAGGGACAGGGATCGCTGGGGCCAACGTCCTGACTTTC. The chain employs TRBV3-1 (or the pseudogene TRBV3-2) and TRBJ2-6, with 8 bases identical to TRBD1. Germline V lookup: CDR1 LGHDT, CDR2 YNNKEL (reference sequence). CDR3 length equals 17 residues. Trimming at V came to 1 base and at J to 2 bases, leaving 4 bases not matched to a gene.

The chain uses TRBV30 and TRBJ2-6; maybe TRBD2 (5 bases). CDR3 length: 17 residues. Between the trimmed V and J ends, which lost 1 base and 0 bases, there was a span of 13 bases. From germline, CDR1 is GTSNPN and CDR2 SVGIG (reference sequence). The CDR3 reads CAWSDGVGPSGANVLTF. For the CDR3, the DNA is TGTGCCTGGAGTGACGGGGTTGGACCCTCTGGGGCCAACGTCCTGACTTTC.

The V gene is TRBV30, the J gene TRBJ1-5; D is uncertain. The V and J ends lost 5 bases and 0 bases respectively, with 8 bases between them. The CDR3 contains 13 residues. Germline V gives CDR1 GTSNPN, CDR2 SVGIG (reference sequence). The CDR3 protein is CAWDGVSNQPQHF. DNA of the CDR3: TGTGCCTGGGACGGGGTTAGCAATCAGCCCCAGCATTTT. Together with reference TRBV30 and TRBJ1-5, the CDR3 gives the full variable domain: SQTIHQWPATLVQPVGSPLSLECTVEGTSNPNLYWYRQAAGRGLQLLFYSVGIGQISSEVPQNLSASRPQDRQFILSSKKLLLSDSGFYLCAWDGVSNQPQHFGDGTRLSIL.

The gene calls are TRBV6-1 and TRBJ2-5; 11 nucleotides align to TRBD2. Germline loops: CDR1 MNHNS, CDR2 SASEGT. The CDR3 extends over 16 amino acids. Germline trimming cut 2 bases from V and 4 bases from J; bases unmatched to any gene: 6. The CDR3: CASSELFSGGVETQYF. The CDR3, as DNA: TGTGCCAGCAGTGAACTCTTTAGCGGGGGGGTAGAGACCCAGTACTTC.

In this sample, this clone turned up a few times. This sequence joins TRBV6-5 and TRBJ1-1, with D possibly TRBD1 on 6 matching bases. Germline V gives CDR1 MNHEY, CDR2 SVGAGI. V lost 6 bases, J lost 1 base, and 15 bases lay in between. The length of the CDR3 is 15 residues. The CDR3 DNA is TGTGCCAGCAGCGTACAGGACAGCCCGAACACTGAAGCTTTCTTT. Its protein product is CASSVQDSPNTEAFF.

V and J are TRBV7-2 and TRBJ2-7; a possible D gene is TRBD1 (5 bases). Germline CDR1 SGHTA, CDR2 FQGNSA. The CDR3 loop spans 15 amino acids. V lost 5 bases and J lost 0, with 14 bases in between. In DNA form, the CDR3 reads TGTGCCAGCAGCCCTCAGGGAATACCCTCCTACGAGCAGTACTTC. It is translated as CASSPQGIPSYEQYF.

V usage is TRBV11-2 and J usage is TRBJ2-5, with TRBD1 identical over 12 bases. V lost 1 base, J lost 5 bases, and 2 bases stayed unmatched. The CDR3 contains 15 residues. Looked up from germline, CDR1 is SGHAT and CDR2 is FQNNGV. CDR3 nucleotide sequence: TGTGCCAGCAGCTTAGGGGACAGGGGGCTTGAGACCCAGTACTTC. Protein: CASSLGDRGLETQYF.

The chain recombines TRBV5-1 with TRBJ2-2; TRBD2 might be the D (6 bases). This CDR3 is built from 15 residues. Trimming pared 9 bases from V and 0 bases from J, leaving 15 bases between. CDR1 is SGHRS and CDR2 is YFSETQ in the germline V gene. The CDR3 nucleotides read TGCGCCACTCGGCGGGAAGCACCGAACACCGGGGAGCTGTTTTTT. Protein product: CATRREAPNTGELFF.

V usage is TRBV5-1 and J usage is TRBJ2-3, with D tentatively TRBD2 (6 bases). With 2 bases removed from V and 0 bases from J, the gap between germline ends came to 13 bases. The germline CDR1 and CDR2 sequences are SGHRS and YFSETQ. The CDR3 extends over 16 amino acids. The CDR3 sequence is CASSLEAGLSTDTQYF. The CDR3 nucleotides are TGCGCCAGCAGCTTAGAAGCGGGCCTTAGCACAGATACGCAGTATTTT. Combining the CDR3 with reference TRBV5-1 and TRBJ2-3 gives the whole variable domain KAGVTQTPRYLIKTRGQQVTLSCSPISGHRSVSWYQQTPGQGLQFLFEYFSETQRNKGNFPGRFSGRQFSNSRSEMNVSTLELGDSALYLCASSLEAGLSTDTQYFGPGTRLTVL.

The V call is TRBV28, the J call TRBJ1-1, with 8 bases lining up with TRBD1. Germline CDR1 and CDR2: MDHEN and SYDVKM. After removal of 6 bases from V and 4 bases from J, the junction contained 4 bases not matched to a gene. The CDR3 runs to 13 residues. The CDR3 nucleotides are TGTGCCAGCAGGACGGACAGGGTCACTGAAGCTTTCTTT. Translation: CASRTDRVTEAFF.